These 10 T cell receptor beta chains were all obtained from the same sample, sequenced in a study of cytotoxic CD8 clonotypes in ibrutinib-treated CLL. Repertoires were generated with immunoSEQ multiplex PCR, while TCRdb's copy carries only in-frame clones and drops some. The sample has around 250,000 clones; under 75% are singletons. Sequences were derived from PBMCs, sampled after 24 months of ibrutinib treatment. These receptors came from a human donor with chronic lymphocytic leukemia.

This sequence joins TRBV4-3 and TRBJ2-3; 7 bases align to TRBD1. CDR3 size: 17 residues. With V trimmed by 0 bases and J by 6 bases, 12 bases remained unmatched. Germline loops: CDR1 LGHNA, CDR2 YSLEER. Written as DNA, the CDR3 is TGCGCCAGCAGCCAAGAAGCTGTGACAGGGTATGAGGATACGCAGTATTTT. It codes for CASSQEAVTGYEDTQYF.

J is TRBJ1-4 and V is TRBV18; D unclear. Trimming removed 1 base from V and 8 bases from J, with 5 bases in between. This CDR3 is 12 amino acids long. Germline lookup yields CDR1 KGHSH and CDR2 LQKENI. The CDR3 reads CASSPLGEKLFF. CDR3 sequence (DNA): TGTGCCAGCTCACCACTCGGGGAAAAACTGTTTTTT.

The V call is TRBV11-3, the J call TRBJ1-1, with D maybe TRBD1 (6 bases). The germline CDR1 and CDR2 sequences are SGHNT and YENEEA. V lost 4 bases to trimming and J lost 11 bases, with 20 bases between them. The CDR3 sequence is 14 residues long. This CDR3 reads CASSSGVAGSPAFF. The DNA of the CDR3 is TGTGCCAGCAGCTCAGGGGTGGCCGGGAGCCCGGCTTTCTTT.

J is TRBJ1-2 and V is TRBV15; the match to TRBD1 covers 8 bases. The CDR3 covers 15 residues. After removal of 0 bases from V and 8 bases from J, the junction contained 8 bases not matched to a gene. CDR1 and CDR2 (germline): LNHNV, YYDKDF (reference sequence). For the CDR3, the DNA is TGTGCCACCAGCAGAGATGATCCGGGACAGGACGGCTACACCTTC. This encodes CATSRDDPGQDGYTF.

The gene calls are TRBV5-1 and TRBJ2-3; D possibly corresponds to TRBD1 (6 bases). This CDR3 contains 15 residues. Trimming left V 0 bases short and J 2 bases short, with 10 bases between. Germline assignment: CDR1 SGHRS and CDR2 YFSETQ. CDR3 protein: CASSLGQGTTDTQYF. CDR3 bases: TGCGCCAGCAGCTTGGGTCAGGGGACCACAGATACGCAGTATTTT.

The chain links TRBV28 to TRBJ2-3, with D possibly matching TRBD2 (6 bases). The V end lost 7 bases, the J end lost 0 bases, and 14 bases lay between the germline ends. The germline V gene has CDR1 MDHEN and CDR2 SYDVKM. The CDR3 is made up of 15 amino acids. CDR3 region: CASIFGSSSTDTQYF. The CDR3 bases are TGTGCCAGCATCTTCGGGAGTTCTAGCACAGATACGCAGTATTTT.

This clone appeared once. The genes are TRBV13 and TRBJ2-7, with D tentatively TRBD1 or TRBD2 (5 bases each). The length of the CDR3 is 14 residues. CDR1 and CDR2 (germline): PRHDT, FYEKMQ (reference sequence). The V end lost 4 bases, the J end lost 2 bases, and 12 bases lay between the germline ends. CDR3 protein: CASSSGTLPYEQYF. DNA for the CDR3: TGTGCCAGCAGCTCCGGGACCCTACCCTACGAGCAGTACTTC.

This clone was counted a few times. This sequence joins TRBV6-6 and TRBJ2-2, with TRBD1 as a possible D gene (5 bases). V lost 5 bases and J lost 14, with 12 bases in between. Germline CDR1 reads MNHNY; CDR2 reads SVGAGI (reference sequence). The CDR3 is made up of 11 amino acids. CDR3 nucleotides: TGTGCCAGCAGTCCCGGACACGGACTGTTTTTT. As protein: CASSPGHGLFF.

The J gene is TRBJ2-3, the V gene TRBV27; D unclear. The CDR3 consists of 13 residues. V was cut by 3 bases and J by 4 bases, with 8 bases left in between. Germline values: CDR1 MNHEY, CDR2 SMNVEV (reference sequence). The CDR3 nucleotides read TGTGCCAGCAGTTTCAAGGGCCCAGATACGCAGTATTTT. This codes for CASSFKGPDTQYF.

The rearrangement links TRBV18 to TRBJ2-7, with TRBD2 as a possible D gene (6 bases). This CDR3 region has 18 residues. Trimming pared 6 bases from V and 3 bases from J, leaving 27 bases between. From germline, CDR1 is KGHSH and CDR2 LQKENI. CDR3 in DNA: TGTGCCAGCTCCCCCGGCCCTATCCCGGGACTCGGAAACTACGAGCAGTACTTC. Protein: CASSPGPIPGLGNYEQYF.